The present T cell receptor beta chain was sequenced within a study of identical twins. This clonotype turned up a few times. One entry per CDR3 protein results from TCRdb running MiXCR on the 5' RACE reads. Altogether nearly 200,000 distinct CDR3 sequences are present, roughly 15% being singletons, with the ten largest covering 40%. V gave up 5 bases and J gave up 2 bases, with 14 bases separating them. This CDR3 is built from 15 residues. Germline CDR1 reads SGHVS; CDR2 reads FQNEAQ. A further study also used this sample, focusing on T cells expressing NK-cell markers. That report adds: The leading position in the CD3+CD56-NKG2C+ fraction of several donors also went to these clonotypes.

This chain uses TRBV7-8 with TRBJ2-3; D not certain. The specimen was CD8+ T cells sorted from blood. This receptor was obtained from a woman in her late teens or twenties in good health. CDR3 sequence reads: CASSREESSTDTQYF. The CDR3 coding sequence is TGTGCCAGCAGCCGCGAAGAATCTTCCACAGATACGCAGTATTTT.